A single TCR beta chain is shown here with its context. This sample stems from a study of blood T cell repertoires in COVID-19. Overall study: Whether acute or convalescent, the COVID-19 samples came from the United States, Italy and Spain.

V lost 2 bases and J lost 4, with 12 bases in between. The V gene's germline CDR1 is MNHNS and CDR2 SASEGT. The CDR3 totals 15 residues. In the authors' methods: Reference gene primer amplification gave nucleated cell count estimates. Repertoires were generated with immunoSEQ multiplex PCR, while TCRdb's copy carries only in-frame clones and drops some. The DNA gave D and trimming, while V, J and clone size come from that table. The sample has 30,000 to 45,000 clones, about 91% seen once; the top ten hold more than 7%. Sequenced material: peripheral blood. The V and J genes are TRBV6-1 and TRBJ2-1; D not resolved. The sequence came from a human donor in a cohort sampled during active COVID-19. The CDR3 DNA is TGTGCCAGCAGTGAACAGTCCTACAGATACAATGAGCAGTTCTTC. This sequence encodes CASSEQSYRYNEQFF.